A selection of T cell receptor beta chains follows, all from one sample in a study of shared clonotypes between healthy human individuals. Assay: immunoSEQ multiplex PCR; the TCRdb copy retains only in-frame clones and omits some. The repertoire has about half a million clones, roughly 80% of them found once; the top ten carry about 12%. Sequenced sample: PBMCs. These receptors all stem from a woman aged 40 to 50 in good health. Some clones in this sample may be carry-over from other donors' samples. The CDR3 runs from the conserved cysteine through the conserved F or W. D genes are given only for firm matches. Part of the rows lack a size; the others show once, few, many or a class for expanded clones.

clone size	D gene	V gene	J gene	CDR3 DNA	CDR3 protein
-	TRBD1	TRBV18	TRBJ1-2	TGTGCCAGCTCACCCTCCGGGACAGGGGGCACCTATGGCTACACCTTC	CASSPSGTGGTYGYTF
-	-	TRBV7-2	TRBJ1-2	TGTGCCAGCAGTTTAGCGGTACGGACTGCCTATGGCTACACCTTC	CASSLAVRTAYGYTF
once	-	TRBV4-2	TRBJ2-7	TGTGCCAGCGGCCGCCCCATTGGCGAGCAGTACTTC	CASGRPIGEQYF
once	-	TRBV2	TRBJ2-1	TGTGCCAGCAGGCGAAGCTCCTACAATGAGCAGTTCTTC	CASRRSSYNEQFF
-	-	TRBV10-2	TRBJ1-2	TGCGCCAGCAGTGAGTCGAGACCTTCCTATGGCTACACCTTC	CASSESRPSYGYTF
-	-	TRBV29-1	TRBJ1-4	TGCAGCGTTGAAGATACGGGGGCCCCGGATGAAAAACTGTTTTTT	CSVEDTGAPDEKLFF
-	-	TRBV28	TRBJ1-2	TGTGCCAGCAGAATACAGGGAGCTAACTATGGCTACACCTTC	CASRIQGANYGYTF
-	-	TRBV28	TRBJ2-7	TGTGCCAGCAGCAATACTGGGTTCTCCTACGAGCAGTACTTC	CASSNTGFSYEQYF
-	TRBD2	TRBV11-2	TRBJ2-2	TGTGCCAGCAGCATTAGGACTAGCGGGAGAACCGGGGAGCTGTTTTTT	CASSIRTSGRTGELFF
few	TRBD1	TRBV28	TRBJ1-4	TGTGCCAGCAGTCAACCTACTACAGGGGTTGAAAAACTGTTTTTT	CASSQPTTGVEKLFF
-	-	TRBV19	TRBJ2-7	TGTGCCAGTAGCCCAGGGTTTTCAGCCTACGAGCAGTACTTC	CASSPGFSAYEQYF
many	-	TRBV7-2	TRBJ2-7	TGTGCCAGCAGCTTCCTATCAAACTCCTACGAGCAGTACTTC	CASSFLSNSYEQYF
many	TRBD2	TRBV6-4	TRBJ2-1	TGTGCCAGCAGTGACTCGGCGGGAGGGCGAGAAGAGCAGTTCTTC	CASSDSAGGREEQFF
once	-	TRBV25-1	TRBJ2-1	TGTGCCAGCAGTGGCTACAATGAGCAGTTCTTC	CASSGYNEQFF
many	-	TRBV9	TRBJ1-3	TGTGCCAGCAGCCCCAGCGGAATCTCTGGAAACACCATATATTTT	CASSPSGISGNTIYF
-	-	TRBV7-9	TRBJ2-7	TGTGCCAGCAGCTTAGCTGTTGTTGACGAGCAGTACTTC	CASSLAVVDEQYF